What follows describes a single TCR beta chain. Its target is unknown. The data were taken from a study of T cell responses to AZD1222 COVID-19 vaccine. Findings and caveats of the study: Nearly half of spike-specific TCRs reportedly go after variant regions that carry no mutations. The study sampled repertoires only after the peak T cell response. The study found Spike-specific TCR breadth and depth rose after two AZD1222 doses.

The repertoire was sequenced with immunoSEQ multiplex PCR; TCRdb's copy has only in-frame clones and lacks some. Among around 140,000 clones listed, roughly nine tenths were seen once. The CDR3 extends over 17 amino acids. V was shortened by 0 bases and J by 0 bases, with 14 bases between the two germline ends. Germline V gene data show CDR1 as MGHRA and CDR2 as YSYEKL. Second-dose intervals near 4 or 12 weeks were combined. This sequence originates from an adult who received the AZD1222 COVID-19 vaccine. Sequencing used peripheral blood, obtained 28 days after the second AZD1222 dose. The rearrangement joins TRBV4-1 to TRBJ1-1; no definite D call. CDR3 nucleotides: TGCGCCAGCAGCCAAGATTGGGCAGAGAAACTGAACACTGAAGCTTTCTTT. Amino acids: CASSQDWAEKLNTEAFF.